The clone carrying this T cell receptor (beta chain) was seen at least ten times. Antigen unknown. This record comes from a study of T cell repertoires in cytomegalovirus infection. As for the study in general: Public TCR beta signatures indicated both CMV infection and matching HLA type. Overall study findings and caveats: Cumulated frequencies of public TCR beta families served to identify carriers of CMV plus the relevant HLA. It was HLA-C-restricted CMV-specific TCR beta clonotypes that dominated the response ex vivo.

Looked up from germline, CDR1 is SGHTA and CDR2 is FQGTGA. Trimming removed 4 bases from V and 6 bases from J; junction bases left unmatched: 5. The CDR3 sequence is 13 residues long. TCRdb reprocessed the reads via MiXCR and lists one record per CDR3 protein. The table shows around 260,000 distinct CDR3 sequences, with around 9% occurring only once. The sample was PBMCs. The chain has TRBV7-3 and TRBJ1-1; 7 bases map to TRBD1. The origin of this receptor is a human donor in good health (CMV status not recorded). Some clones in this sample may be carry-over from other donors' samples. This CDR3 reads CASSSGGDAEAFF. DNA for the CDR3: TGTGCCAGCAGCTCAGGGGGGGACGCTGAAGCTTTCTTT.